This T cell receptor (beta chain) came from a study of shared clonotypes between healthy human individuals. Looking at the study overall: Plates per donor: three CD4 naive, three CD4 memory, two CD8 naive, one CD8 memory.

Germline V CDR1 and CDR2: LNHNV, YYDKDF (reference sequence). The CDR3 runs 14 residues. Per the original data handling: ImmunoSEQ junction-only sequences lacked quality scores, so their filtering differed. TCRdb's table, derived via immunoSEQ multiplex PCR, lists solely in-frame clones and lacks some. The V and J calls and clone size come from that table; D and trimming were worked out from the DNA. The sample holds more than 1 million clones, around 78% seen once. In regard to this clone: One end of the junction does not line up with germline, which may come from a read error.

The chain employs TRBV15 and TRBJ1-2; a possible D gene is TRBD1 (6 bases). This TCR was recovered from a man between 18 and 35 years old in good health. Some clones in this sample may be carry-over from other donors' samples. The sequenced material came from memory CD4+ T cells from PBMCs. The subset was: CD45RA-negative fraction. The CDR3 nucleotides read TGTGCCACCAGCAGAGATAGTCGGGACACCTCGGACGCCTTC. It codes for CATSRDSRDTSDAF.